This is a list of T cell receptor beta chains from one sample in a study of early T cells in non-severe SARS-CoV-2 infection. From the 5' RACE reads, TCRdb called clonotypes with MiXCR, one entry per CDR3 protein. The data show roughly 71,000 distinct CDR3 sequences, about 13% seen once. The sequenced material came from whole blood. The receptors come from an adult who was a healthcare worker with PCR-confirmed SARS-CoV-2 infection or an uninfected control (not recorded which). CDR3s include the opening cysteine and the closing phenylalanine or tryptophan. D genes are given only for firm matches. Expanded clones get a size class; other rows say once, few or many, or leave the size out.

TRBJ2-1 few 16 TRBV7-8 - TGTGCCAGCAGCTTAGCCCCACAGGGAGTCCACAATGAGCAGTTCTTC CASSLAPQGVHNEQFF
TRBJ2-1 few 15 TRBV10-2 TRBD2 TGCGCCAGCAGTGTATTAGCGGGGGGGCGGAGTGAGCAGTTCTTC CASSVLAGGRSEQFF
TRBJ1-5 - 16 TRBV12-3/TRBV12-4 - TGTGCCAGCAGTTTAGGCGGGGTCTCCTACAATCAGCCCCAGCATTTT CASSLGGVSYNQPQHF
TRBJ1-1 few 15 TRBV29-1 - TGCAGCGTTTCAGCTGGGTGGGGGATGAACACTGAAGCTTTCTTT CSVSAGWGMNTEAFF
TRBJ2-1 - 15 TRBV12-3/TRBV12-4 - TGTGCCAGCAGTTTAGCGGGGGGGCCCTACAATGAGCAGTTCTTC CASSLAGGPYNEQFF
TRBJ1-1 - 14 TRBV7-9 - TGTGCCAGCACCCCTAGCCCAAGTGGGACTGAAGCTTTCTTT CASTPSPSGTEAFF
TRBJ2-3 - 15 TRBV7-9 - TGTGCCAGCAGCCCCCCAATGCCAACCACAGATACGCAGTATTTT CASSPPMPTTDTQYF
TRBJ2-2 many 15 TRBV20-1 TRBD1 TGCAGTGCCTCTCTGAACAGGGGGCACTCCGGGGAGCTGTTTTTT CSASLNRGHSGELFF
TRBJ2-1 many 15 TRBV6-2/TRBV6-3 - TGTGCCAGCAGCAACACTAGGGAAAGCTACAATGAGCAGTTCTTC CASSNTRESYNEQFF
TRBJ2-7 many 13 TRBV29-1 - TGCAGCGTTGTGAGGGGGGGCTCCTACGAGCAGTACTTC CSVVRGGSYEQYF
TRBJ2-1 - 16 TRBV10-3 TRBD1 TGTGCCATCAGTGAAGACAGGGGTTTAGGTTACAATGAGCAGTTCTTC CAISEDRGLGYNEQFF
TRBJ2-2 few 15 TRBV7-6 - TGTGCCAGCAGCCCTATAGGGGAGAACACCGGGGAGCTGTTTTTT CASSPIGENTGELFF
TRBJ2-3 few 15 TRBV4-2 - TGTGCCAGCAGCCAACAGGAGTCTAGCACAGATACGCAGTATTTT CASSQQESSTDTQYF
TRBJ2-7 many 11 TRBV3-1 - TGTGCCAGCAGGGACGCCTACGAGCAGTACTTC CASRDAYEQYF
TRBJ1-1 - 16 TRBV11-2 - TGTGCCAGCAGCTTAGTCTTTTCAGTCTCTTTAACGGAAGCTTTCTTT CASSLVFSVSLTEAFF
TRBJ1-1 many 15 TRBV5-1 - TGCGCCAGCAGCTTGGCCGGGGAAGTCAACACTGAAGCTTTCTTT CASSLAGEVNTEAFF
TRBJ2-7 - 14 TRBV12-3/TRBV12-4 TRBD2 TGTGCCAGCAGACGACTAGCGGGGGATGGCGAGCAGTACTTC CASRRLAGDGEQYF
TRBJ2-7 - 11 TRBV6-6 TRBD1 TGTGCCAGCAGAGGACAGGGGCTCAAGTACTTC CASRGQGLKYF
TRBJ2-6 many 15 TRBV6-1 - TGTGCCAGCAGTGGTGACATCTCTGGGGCCAACGTCCTGACTTTC CASSGDISGANVLTF
TRBJ2-3 few 16 TRBV7-9 TRBD2 TGTGCCAGCAGCCCCTTTAGCGGGACTCACACAGATACGCAGTATTTT CASSPFSGTHTDTQYF
TRBJ2-2 many 12 TRBV10-1 - TGCGCCAGCAGTGCTGGCGGCGGGGAGCTGTTTTTT CASSAGGGELFF
TRBJ2-2 many 15 TRBV19 TRBD2 TGTGCCAGTAGTAGGGGGGGTTTAGACACCGGGGAGCTGTTTTTT CASSRGGLDTGELFF
TRBJ2-3 many 14 TRBV3-1 - TGTGCCAGCAGCCAGCGACCTAGCACAGATACGCAGTATTTT CASSQRPSTDTQYF
TRBJ1-1 - 15 TRBV4-2 - TGTGCCAGCAGCGAAACCAGGGGAATTGGCACTGAAGCTTTCTTT CASSETRGIGTEAFF
TRBJ2-3 many 17 TRBV11-1 TRBD2 TGTGCCAGCAGCCGATTCGGACTAGCGGGGATCTCAGATACGCAGTATTTT CASSRFGLAGISDTQYF
TRBJ2-1 - 12 TRBV11-2 - TGTGCCAGCAGCTCACCTATGGGGTCGCCGTTCTTC CASSSPMGSPFF
TRBJ1-1 - 12 TRBV29-1 - TGCAGCGTTGGATATGGGTACACTGAAGCTTTCTTT CSVGYGYTEAFF
TRBJ2-7 few 13 TRBV29-1 - TGCAGTCTCAGCCGTCTCCCCTCCTACGAGCAGTACTTC CSLSRLPSYEQYF
TRBJ1-2 many 15 TRBV9 - TGTGCCAGCAGCGGTCGACAGGTTGATTTCTATGGCTACACCTTC CASSGRQVDFYGYTF
TRBJ2-5 many 13 TRBV11-2 - TGTGCCAGCAGCTTCTCAGGTCTGGAGACCCAGTACTTC CASSFSGLETQYF
TRBJ2-7 many 15 TRBV18 - TGTGCCAGCTCACCCCTGCAAGGGGACCGCTACGAGCAGTACTTC CASSPLQGDRYEQYF
TRBJ2-1 many 15 TRBV29-1 TRBD1 TGCAGCGTTGGATCTGCAGGGGGCTCCTACAATGAGCAGTTCTTC CSVGSAGGSYNEQFF
TRBJ1-2 many 13 TRBV29-1 - TGCAGCGTTGGAGTGTGGGGAGACTATGGCTACACCTTC CSVGVWGDYGYTF
TRBJ2-7 few 15 TRBV6-2/TRBV6-3 TRBD1 TGTGCCAGCAGTTACTCGAGGGACAGCGTCTACGAGCAGTACTTC CASSYSRDSVYEQYF
TRBJ1-3 many 15 TRBV5-1 - TGCGCCAGCAGCTTCGGGGGCAGTTCTGGAAACACCATATATTTT CASSFGGSSGNTIYF
TRBJ1-2 - 13 TRBV5-8 - TGTGCCAGCAGCACTCCAGGGGCCCCTGGCTACACCTTC CASSTPGAPGYTF
TRBJ2-3 many 14 TRBV7-7 - TGTGCCAGCAGCATGAGCGGACCCACAGATACGCAGTATTTT CASSMSGPTDTQYF
TRBJ2-1 many 16 TRBV7-9 - TGTGCCAGCAGCTTAGGTGGTAGGAGCTCCTACAATGAGCAGTTCTTC CASSLGGRSSYNEQFF
TRBJ1-4 - 14 TRBV2 - TGTGCCAGCAATCTCCGGGGAGGGAATGAAAAACTGTTTTTT CASNLRGGNEKLFF
TRBJ2-2 many 12 TRBV7-9 - TGTGCCAGCAGCGGAAGTACCGGGGAGCTGTTTTTT CASSGSTGELFF
TRBJ2-3 few 15 TRBV10-3 TRBD2 TGTGCCATCAGTGAGTTCGGCGGGAGGGGAGATACGCAGTATTTT CAISEFGGRGDTQYF
TRBJ2-4 many 14 TRBV2 - TGTGCCAGCAGCAACAGGGGGGGCAAAAACATTCAGTACTTC CASSNRGGKNIQYF
TRBJ1-6 many 16 TRBV7-2 - TGTGCCAGCAGCACGGACGCGAGCTCCTATAATTCACCCCTCCACTTT CASSTDASSYNSPLHF
TRBJ2-3 few 12 TRBV5-6 - TGTGCCAGCAGCTTCCAGGGAGATACGCAGTATTTT CASSFQGDTQYF
TRBJ2-2 many 15 TRBV7-6 - TGTGCCAGCAGCTTAGCGGACGCGAACACCGGGGAGCTGTTTTTT CASSLADANTGELFF
TRBJ2-2 few 15 TRBV5-4 - TGTGCCAGCAGCCCAGACTTCGCGAACACCGGGGAGCTGTTTTTT CASSPDFANTGELFF
TRBJ2-7 many 14 TRBV7-2 - TGTGCCAGCAGCTCCAGGTCCGGGTCCCTCGAGCAGTACTTC CASSSRSGSLEQYF
TRBJ1-3 many 16 TRBV4-1 TRBD1 TGCGCCAGCAGCTTCCGGGACAGGGGTCCTGGAAACACCATATATTTT CASSFRDRGPGNTIYF
TRBJ2-3 many 18 TRBV20-1 - TGCAGTGCTAGAGATTGGAGTCAAGGGAAAGGCGGCACAGATACGCAGTATTTT CSARDWSQGKGGTDTQYF
TRBJ1-1 many 15 TRBV4-2 TRBD1 TGTGCCAGCAGCTACCTACAGGGGATGAACACTGAAGCTTTCTTT CASSYLQGMNTEAFF
TRBJ1-5 few 15 TRBV6-5 - TGTGCCAGCAGACCTGGGGCAGCACTCAATCAGCCCCAGCATTTT CASRPGAALNQPQHF
TRBJ2-1 many 13 TRBV29-1 - TGCAGCGTCGAGGGGGGGGCCCTAAATGAGCAGTTCTTC CSVEGGALNEQFF
TRBJ1-1 - 15 TRBV11-1 TRBD1 TGTGCCAGCAGCCCCCTCCCCCTGGGACAGGGTGAAGCTTTCTTT CASSPLPLGQGEAFF
TRBJ2-3 - 13 TRBV2 - TGTGCCAGCAGGGTGCGGAGCACAGATACGCAGTATTTT CASRVRSTDTQYF